This entry lists 25 T cell receptor beta chains sequenced from one sample in a study of monozygotic twins with cystic fibrosis. The data were produced by immunoSEQ multiplex PCR, yet TCRdb's version contains in-frame clones alone and is incomplete. Of about 9,200 clones listed, just over 99% are singletons. The sample taken for sequencing was blood. The receptor set was obtained from a man aged 18 to 30 with cystic fibrosis.

Written as DNA, the CDR3 is TGTGCCAGCTCGCCAAACACAGATACGCAGTATTTT. This gives the protein CASSPNTDTQYF. V usage is TRBV18 and J usage is TRBJ2-3; D gene unclear. CDR3 length: 12 residues. Germline values: CDR1 KGHSH, CDR2 LQKENI. V gave up 6 bases and J gave up 2 bases, with 6 bases separating them.

The V gene is TRBV30, the J gene TRBJ1-2; D gene uncertain. With 0 bases removed from V and 0 bases from J, the gap between germline ends came to 8 bases. There are 14 residues in the CDR3. Germline V CDR1 and CDR2: GTSNPN, SVGIG (reference sequence). The CDR3 spells CAWSVGTTNYGYTF. CDR3 bases: TGTGCCTGGAGTGTCGGTACTACTAACTATGGCTACACCTTC.

The chain links TRBV5-8 to TRBJ1-1, with D possibly TRBD1 on 6 matching bases. V was shortened by 5 bases and J by 1 base, with 12 bases between the two germline ends. CDR1 SGHTS and CDR2 YDEGEE come from the germline V gene. The CDR3 sequence is 14 residues long. The CDR3 DNA follows: TGTGCCAGCAGTAGGGGGGATCCGAACACTGAAGCTTTCTTT. Translated: CASSRGDPNTEAFF.

V usage is TRBV30 and J usage is TRBJ1-1, with TRBD1 identical over 9 bases. V lost 1 base to trimming and J lost 11 bases; unmatched junction nucleotides: 5. CDR1 is GTSNPN, CDR2 SVGIG, per germline (reference sequence). The CDR3 is made up of 12 amino acids. The CDR3 DNA follows: TGTGCCTGGAGTGAAGGGACAGGGTTCGCTTTCTTT. Protein product: CAWSEGTGFAFF.

The chain has TRBV9 and TRBJ2-1; possible D gene TRBD1, 5 bases. CDR1 SGDLS and CDR2 YYNGEE come from the germline V gene. The CDR3 length is 14 residues. Trimming shortened V by 4 bases and J by 9 bases, and 17 bases separated the two germline ends. The DNA for the CDR3 is TGTGCCAGCAGCTTTCACCCTACAGGATTTGAGCAGTTCTTC. This gives the protein CASSFHPTGFEQFF.

This chain joins TRBV7-8 and TRBJ1-1; D unresolved. The CDR3 contains 14 residues. V gave up 5 bases and J gave up 1 base, with 11 bases separating them. In germline, CDR1 is SGHVS, CDR2 FQNEAQ. Here the CDR3 reads CASSPREGNTEAFF. In DNA form, the CDR3 reads TGTGCCAGCAGCCCGAGAGAGGGGAACACTGAAGCTTTCTTT.

The chain carries TRBV6-5 and TRBJ1-1; D gene unclear. Germline V gives CDR1 MNHEY, CDR2 SVGAGI. The CDR3 loop spans 13 amino acids. Between the trimmed V and J ends, which lost 6 bases and 1 base, there was a span of 9 bases. The CDR3 DNA reads as TGTGCCAGCAGACGAACAGCGAACACTGAAGCTTTCTTT. It translates to CASRRTANTEAFF.

The chain recombines TRBV9 with TRBJ2-2; D is undetermined. The germline V gene encodes CDR1 SGDLS and CDR2 YYNGEE. The CDR3 runs to 14 residues. The germline V and J ends were trimmed by 1 base and 4 bases, with 8 bases remaining between them. For the CDR3, the DNA is TGTGCCAGCAGCGTACTCGGTACCACCGGGGAGCTGTTTTTT. This encodes CASSVLGTTGELFF.

The chain carries TRBV5-6 and TRBJ2-7, with D hard to call. Germline CDR1 SGHDT, CDR2 YYEEEE. The CDR3 has 15 amino acids. The V end lost 2 bases, the J end lost 0 bases, and 12 bases lay between the germline ends. CDR3 region: CASSFRTVFSYEQYF. CDR3 coding DNA: TGTGCCAGCAGCTTCCGTACAGTGTTCTCCTACGAGCAGTACTTC.

This chain connects TRBV7-8 to TRBJ2-4, with TRBD1 identical over 7 bases. The CDR3 has 15 amino acids. CDR1 is SGHVS, CDR2 FQNEAQ, per germline. V lost 1 base to trimming and J lost 7 bases; unmatched junction nucleotides: 7. As DNA, the CDR3 is TGTGCCAGCAGCTTAGAACAGCAGACAGGGAACATTCAGTACTTC. Protein sequence: CASSLEQQTGNIQYF.

The chain recombines TRBV5-4 with TRBJ2-7; TRBD2 aligns across 9 bases. CDR3 length: 14 amino acids. Trimming cost V 5 bases and J 2 bases; bases outside gene matches: 5. CDR1 and CDR2 (germline): SGHNT, YYREEE (reference sequence). In nucleotides, the CDR3 is TGTGCCAGCAGAATTAGCGGGGGTCCCTACGAGCAGTACTTC. Its translation is CASRISGGPYEQYF. Variable domain in full (rest from reference TRBV5-4 and TRBJ2-7): ETGVTQSPTHLIKTRGQQVTLRCSSQSGHNTVSWYQQALGQGPQFIFQYYREEENGRGNFPPRFSGLQFPNYSSELNVNALELDDSALYLCASRISGGPYEQYFGPGTRLTVT.

This chain uses TRBV7-9 with TRBJ1-2, with D maybe TRBD1 (5 bases). V was pared by 3 bases and J by 7 bases, with 12 bases between. The CDR3 totals 13 residues. Germline V lookup: CDR1 SEHNR, CDR2 FQNEAQ (reference sequence). Here the CDR3 reads CASSFEGFSGYTF. DNA of the CDR3: TGTGCCAGCAGCTTTGAGGGGTTTAGTGGCTACACCTTC.

The chain uses TRBV4-2 and TRBJ2-2; D could derive from TRBD1 or TRBD2 (5 bases each). V dropped 3 bases and J dropped 4 bases, with 9 bases sitting between them. This CDR3 spans 14 amino acids. The germline gives CDR1 LGHNA, CDR2 YNFKEQ. CDR3 nucleotide sequence: TGTGCCAGCAGCCAGGCAGGGACCACCGGGGAGCTGTTTTTT. The encoded protein is CASSQAGTTGELFF.

This clone was found once. Because the CDR3 is missing its conserved closing phenylalanine or tryptophan, this is likely a read error. It is unclear where the CDR3 begins or ends on the DNA, so no DNA is shown, and the CDR3 is as TCRdb lists it. The chain couples TRBV14 to TRBJ2-7; the listed D gene, TRBD2, was not tested against the DNA. The germline V gene has CDR1 SGHDN and CDR2 FVKESK. The CDR3 length equals 17 residues, ends included. CDR3 sequence: CASSQDRGLAEDGLPVL.

The gene calls are TRBV2 and TRBJ1-3; perhaps TRBD1 as D (6 bases). This CDR3 region has 15 residues. Germline CDR1 SNHLY, CDR2 FYNNEI. V was shortened by 1 base and J by 0 bases, with 7 bases between the two germline ends. In DNA form, the CDR3 reads TGTGCCAGCAGTGAAGACAGGGTCTCTGGAAACACCATATATTTT. This sequence encodes CASSEDRVSGNTIYF. Full variable domain (outside the CDR3, taken from reference TRBV2 and TRBJ1-3): EPEVTQTPSHQVTQMGQEVILRCVPISNHLYFYWYRQILGQKVEFLVSFYNNEISEKSEIFDDQFSVERPDGSNFTLKIRSTKLEDSAMYFCASSEDRVSGNTIYFGEGSWLTVV.

The chain recombines TRBV19 with TRBJ2-1; no clear D. V was pared by 3 bases and J by 9 bases, with 15 bases between. This CDR3 comprises 14 residues. CDR1 and CDR2 (germline): LNHDA, SQIVND (reference sequence). The CDR3 reads CASSIGVGSPEQFF. CDR3 coding DNA: TGTGCCAGTAGTATCGGAGTAGGGTCCCCTGAGCAGTTCTTC.

V usage is TRBV7-9 and J usage is TRBJ2-3; 10 nucleotides align to TRBD2. The CDR3 runs 16 residues. The ends lost 1 base at V and 0 bases at J; junction bases unmatched: 1. CDR1 and CDR2 from the germline V gene are SEHNR and FQNEAQ (reference sequence). CDR3 bases: TGTGCCAGCAGCTTAGTACTAGCGGGGAGCACAGATACGCAGTATTTT. This gives the protein CASSLVLAGSTDTQYF.

The chain carries TRBV19 and TRBJ1-1; D is perhaps TRBD1 (6 bases). V lost 3 bases to trimming and J lost 0 bases, with 11 bases between them. This CDR3 is built from 15 residues. Per germline, CDR1 LNHDA and CDR2 SQIVND (reference sequence). This CDR3 reads CASSMGQGLNTEAFF. The CDR3 nucleotides read TGTGCCAGTAGTATGGGGCAGGGGCTGAACACTGAAGCTTTCTTT.

The chain uses TRBV5-6 and TRBJ1-4; D is ambiguous. Looked up from germline, CDR1 is SGHDT and CDR2 is YYEEEE. The ends were cut back, 2 bases at V and 3 bases at J, with 8 bases in the middle. The length of the CDR3 is 14 residues. The CDR3: CASSLRRSNEKLFF. CDR3 nucleotide sequence: TGTGCCAGCAGCTTAAGACGGTCTAATGAAAAACTGTTTTTT.

CDR3 region: CASSLGTSGYTDTQYF. CDR3 bases: TGTGCCAGCAGCCTCGGGACTAGCGGATACACAGATACGCAGTATTTT. The chain links TRBV13 to TRBJ2-3; 11 bases align to TRBD2. The CDR3 totals 16 residues. CDR1 is PRHDT, CDR2 FYEKMQ, per germline (reference sequence). The ends lost 5 bases at V and 2 bases at J; junction bases unmatched: 6.

The chain employs TRBV7-8 and TRBJ2-7; TRBD2 agrees at 7 bases. This CDR3 spans 16 amino acids. V was clipped by 0 bases and J by 2 bases; unmatched bases: 7. Germline V CDR1 and CDR2: SGHVS, FQNEAQ. CDR3 sequence reads: CASSLARLAEPYEQYF. The CDR3 nucleotides are TGTGCCAGCAGCTTAGCCCGTCTAGCGGAACCCTACGAGCAGTACTTC.

The chain recombines TRBV6-5 with TRBJ2-2; 10 nucleotides match TRBD1. V lost 6 bases to trimming and J lost 5 bases; unmatched junction nucleotides: 6. The CDR3 consists of 15 residues. Germline V gene data show CDR1 as MNHEY and CDR2 as SVGAGI. The CDR3 sequence: CASRQDRGRTGELFF. CDR3 DNA sequence: TGTGCCAGCAGACAAGACAGGGGGCGGACCGGGGAGCTGTTTTTT.

This chain uses TRBV7-9 with TRBJ2-1; D is undetermined. Germline loops: CDR1 SEHNR, CDR2 FQNEAQ (reference sequence). The CDR3 sequence is 14 residues long. V was shortened by 1 base and J by 3 bases, with 7 bases between the two germline ends. CDR3 in amino acids: CASSLDRSYNEQFF. CDR3 coding DNA: TGTGCCAGCAGCTTAGATCGTAGCTACAATGAGCAGTTCTTC. The full variable domain, with the rest looked up from reference TRBV7-9 and TRBJ2-1, is DTGVSQNPRHKITKRGQNVTFRCDPISEHNRLYWYRQTLGQGPEFLTYFQNEAQLEKSRLLSDRFSAERPKGSFSTLEIQRTEQGDSAMYLCASSLDRSYNEQFFGPGTRLTVL.

The chain employs TRBV7-7 and TRBJ1-5; D call uncertain. Germline CDR1 SSHAT, CDR2 FNYEAQ (reference sequence). CDR3 length: 15 amino acids. V dropped 1 base and J dropped 4 bases, with 11 bases sitting between them. The CDR3 reads CASSLVEGLNQPQHF. The CDR3 nucleotides read TGTGCCAGCAGCTTAGTGGAAGGATTAAATCAGCCCCAGCATTTT.

V is TRBV2 and J is TRBJ2-1; 13 bases map to TRBD2. Per the germline V gene, CDR1 is SNHLY and CDR2 is FYNNEI. This CDR3 comprises 14 residues. V shed 7 bases and J 9 bases; nucleotides not matched to a gene: 6. The CDR3 spells CASTTSGGAGEQFF. The CDR3, as DNA: TGTGCCAGCACTACTAGCGGGGGGGCCGGTGAGCAGTTCTTC. Full variable domain (outside the CDR3, taken from reference TRBV2 and TRBJ2-1): EPEVTQTPSHQVTQMGQEVILRCVPISNHLYFYWYRQILGQKVEFLVSFYNNEISEKSEIFDDQFSVERPDGSNFTLKIRSTKLEDSAMYFCASTTSGGAGEQFFGPGTRLTVL.